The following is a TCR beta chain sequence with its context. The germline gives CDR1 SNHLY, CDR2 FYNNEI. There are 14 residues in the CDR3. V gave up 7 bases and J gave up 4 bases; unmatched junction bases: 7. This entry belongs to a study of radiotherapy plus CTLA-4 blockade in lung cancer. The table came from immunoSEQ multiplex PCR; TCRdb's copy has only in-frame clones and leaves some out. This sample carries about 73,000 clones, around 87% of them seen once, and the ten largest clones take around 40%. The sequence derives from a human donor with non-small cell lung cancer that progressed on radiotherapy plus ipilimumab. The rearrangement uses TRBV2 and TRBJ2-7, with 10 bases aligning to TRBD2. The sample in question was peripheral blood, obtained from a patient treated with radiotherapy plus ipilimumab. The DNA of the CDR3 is TGTGCCAGCAAGGACCGGACTAGCGGTTACGAGCAGTACGTC. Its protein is CASKDRTSGYEQYV.